The 30 T cell receptor beta chains listed next were all sequenced from one sample in a study of blood T cell repertoires in COVID-19. TCRdb's table, derived via immunoSEQ multiplex PCR, lists solely in-frame clones and lacks some. The table lists around 58,000 clones, approximately 91% of them singletons. Sequencing input: peripheral blood. Receptor source: a woman aged 55-69 years with active or convalescent COVID-19.

The chain combines TRBV28 with TRBJ1-1, with TRBD1 matching over 9 bases. This CDR3 comprises 13 residues. Looked up from germline, CDR1 is MDHEN and CDR2 is SYDVKM. J lost 5 bases, V lost 7 bases, and 5 bases had no gene match. CDR3 sequence reads: CASKDRGRTEAFF. Written as DNA, the CDR3 is TGTGCCAGCAAAGACAGGGGGAGGACTGAAGCTTTCTTT.

The V call is TRBV19, the J call TRBJ2-5; weak D call: TRBD2 (7 bases). The CDR3 totals 13 residues. Germline V gene sequence: CDR1 LNHDA, CDR2 SQIVND (reference sequence). V dropped 4 bases and J dropped 5 bases, with 11 bases sitting between them. The CDR3 protein is CASSTEGGETQYF. The CDR3 DNA follows: TGTGCCAGTAGTACCGAGGGGGGGGAGACCCAGTACTTC. The variable domain in full, with the rest retrieved from reference TRBV19 and TRBJ2-5, is DGGITQSPKYLFRKEGQNVTLSCEQNLNHDAMYWYRQDPGQGLRLIYYSQIVNDFQKGDIAEGYSVSREKKESFPLTVTSAQKNPTAFYLCASSTEGGETQYFGPGTRLLVL.

The V gene is TRBV19, the J gene TRBJ2-2; 11 bases are a match to TRBD2. The V gene's germline CDR1 is LNHDA and CDR2 SQIVND (reference sequence). The CDR3 extends over 16 amino acids. V was clipped by 9 bases and J by 1 base; unmatched bases: 7. CDR3 loop: CASQGLAVGNTGELFF. The CDR3 nucleotides read TGTGCCAGCCAGGGACTAGCGGTGGGGAACACCGGGGAGCTGTTTTTT.

This chain links TRBV4-2 with TRBJ2-5; D is possibly TRBD1 (6 bases). The CDR3 length is 14 residues. With 0 bases removed from V and 5 bases from J, the gap between germline ends came to 10 bases. Germline CDR1 reads LGHNA; CDR2 reads YNFKEQ. The CDR3, as DNA: TGTGCCAGCAGCCAAGATAGGGGGTGGGAGACCCAGTACTTC. It yields the protein CASSQDRGWETQYF.

This rearrangement joins TRBV7-3 to TRBJ2-3; 9 nucleotides agree with TRBD2. Per the germline V gene, CDR1 is SGHTA and CDR2 is FQGTGA. The CDR3 is 16 residues long. Trimming removed 5 bases from V and 0 bases from J; junction bases left unmatched: 6. CDR3 region: CASSRGRARSTDTQYF. In DNA form, the CDR3 reads TGTGCCAGCAGCCGCGGGAGGGCCCGGAGCACAGATACGCAGTATTTT.

This chain links TRBV5-1 with TRBJ2-1; the match to TRBD2 covers 11 bases. This CDR3 is built from 15 residues. J gave up 6 bases and V 3 bases, and 5 bases lay outside the gene matches. Germline CDR1 is SGHRS and CDR2 is YFSETQ. The CDR3 spells CASSSGTSGSNEQFF. In nucleotides, the CDR3 is TGCGCCAGCAGCTCCGGGACTAGCGGTTCCAATGAGCAGTTCTTC.

This clone was counted only a few times. The rearrangement joins TRBV6-5 to TRBJ1-5, with a weak D call TRBD1 (5 bases). Between the trimmed V and J ends, which lost 6 bases and 5 bases, there was a span of 11 bases. Germline CDR1 is MNHEY and CDR2 is SVGAGI. The CDR3 contains 13 residues. CDR3 residues: CASSRAKDQPQHF. Written as DNA, the CDR3 is TGTGCCAGCAGCAGGGCCAAGGATCAGCCCCAGCATTTT.

The chain combines TRBV10-3 with TRBJ2-5; a possible D gene is TRBD1 (7 bases). The CDR3 consists of 13 residues. Germline V gene data show CDR1 as ENHRY and CDR2 as SYGVKD. V dropped 6 bases and J dropped 5 bases, with 13 bases sitting between them. The CDR3 spells CAIRTGAGETQYF. The DNA for the CDR3 is TGTGCCATCAGAACAGGGGCGGGGGAGACCCAGTACTTC.

This clone was counted once. The rearrangement links TRBV28 to TRBJ1-5; D uncertain. This CDR3 is built from 15 residues. Trimming removed 2 bases at V and 7 bases at J, with 15 bases between. CDR1 is MDHEN, CDR2 SYDVKM, per germline. CDR3 nucleotide sequence: TGTGCCAGCAGTTTAGGTCGCGGGGTTGACCAGCCCCAGCATTTT. Protein: CASSLGRGVDQPQHF.

The V and J genes are TRBV19 and TRBJ1-5, with 9 bases aligning to TRBD1. This CDR3 comprises 17 residues. Trimming cost V 5 bases and J 0 bases; bases outside gene matches: 8. CDR1 and CDR2 (germline): LNHDA, SQIVND (reference sequence). The CDR3 reads CASSPRQGGNSNQPQHF. The CDR3 nucleotides are TGTGCCAGTAGTCCTCGACAGGGGGGAAATAGCAATCAGCCCCAGCATTTT.

V is TRBV5-4 and J is TRBJ2-3; D is possibly TRBD2 (6 bases). This CDR3 contains 15 residues. Germline V gene lookup returns CDR1 SGHNT and CDR2 YYREEE (reference sequence). V was shortened by 2 bases and J by 0 bases, with 10 bases between the two germline ends. The CDR3 sequence: CASSFGGASTDTQYF. In nucleotides, the CDR3 is TGTGCCAGCAGCTTCGGCGGGGCTAGCACAGATACGCAGTATTTT.

This clone is a singleton in its sample. The rearrangement joins TRBV6-5 to TRBJ1-1; D is undetermined. The CDR3 runs to 15 residues. Looked up from germline, CDR1 is MNHEY and CDR2 is SVGAGI. The V end lost 2 bases, the J end lost 6 bases, and 16 bases lay between the germline ends. CDR3 loop: CASSYTRTGAAEAFF. CDR3 in DNA: TGTGCCAGCAGTTACACCCGTACGGGAGCAGCTGAAGCTTTCTTT.

This clone was picked up one time. This rearrangement joins TRBV11-3 to TRBJ2-5, with D possibly being TRBD2 (5 bases). V was clipped by 5 bases and J by 4 bases, with 14 bases between them. This CDR3 region has 14 residues. Germline V CDR1 and CDR2: SGHNT, YENEEA. CDR3 in DNA: TGTGCCAGCAGCCAAAGCCCCCGGGGAGAGACCCAGTACTTC. It yields the protein CASSQSPRGETQYF. Looking up the rest from reference TRBV11-3 and TRBJ2-5 gives the full variable domain: EAGVVQSPRYKIIEKKQPVAFWCNPISGHNTLYWYLQNLGQGPELLIRYENEEAVDDSQLPKDRFSAERLKGVDSTLKIQPAELGDSAVYLCASSQSPRGETQYFGPGTRLLVL.

In this sample, this clone turned up a few times. The CDR3 DNA follows: TGTGCCATCAGTGAAGGGGGGGTGCGAGGCGAGCAGTACTTC. It codes for CAISEGGVRGEQYF. The rearrangement uses TRBV10-3 and TRBJ2-7; weak D call: TRBD2 (7 bases). The length of the CDR3 is 14 residues. Deletions cut 3 bases from V and 6 bases from J, with 15 bases between. From germline, CDR1 is ENHRY and CDR2 SYGVKD.

V gene TRBV3-1 (or the pseudogene TRBV3-2) combines with J gene TRBJ2-1; perhaps TRBD1 as D (5 bases). Germline V gives CDR1 LGHDT, CDR2 YNNKEL (reference sequence). The CDR3 has 15 residues. The V and J ends lost 1 base and 1 base respectively, with 8 bases between them. Here the CDR3 DNA reads TGTGCCAGCAGCCAAGGGGGCCAGTCCTACAATGAGCAGTTCTTC. Its translation is CASSQGGQSYNEQFF.

V gene TRBV19 combines with J gene TRBJ2-2; 8 positions agree with TRBD1. The CDR3 sequence is 15 residues long. Germline V gene sequence: CDR1 LNHDA, CDR2 SQIVND (reference sequence). V trimming: 0 bases; J trimming: 4 bases; junction bases outside the gene matches: 1. The DNA for the CDR3 is TGTGCCAGTAGTATAGAGGGACAGGTCACCGGGGAGCTGTTTTTT. It encodes CASSIEGQVTGELFF.

The gene calls are TRBV19 and TRBJ1-1; D call uncertain. V was trimmed by 2 bases and J by 5 bases, leaving 9 bases between them. This CDR3 is 13 amino acids long. Germline loops: CDR1 LNHDA, CDR2 SQIVND (reference sequence). The CDR3: CASSIIGETEAFF. In DNA form, the CDR3 reads TGTGCCAGTAGTATAATTGGGGAGACTGAAGCTTTCTTT.

The chain recombines TRBV9 with TRBJ2-6, with 7 nucleotides matching TRBD1. Germline V gene lookup returns CDR1 SGDLS and CDR2 YYNGEE. The CDR3 consists of 17 residues. V lost 3 bases and J lost 0; bases outside the gene matches: 6. The CDR3 loop reads CASSDRGPSSGANVLTF. The CDR3 region has the DNA TGTGCCAGCAGCGACAGGGGACCCTCCTCTGGGGCCAACGTCCTGACTTTC. Combining the CDR3 with reference TRBV9 and TRBJ2-6 gives the whole variable domain DSGVTQTPKHLITATGQRVTLRCSPRSGDLSVYWYQQSLDQGLQFLIQYYNGEERAKGNILERFSAQQFPDLHSELNLSSLELGDSALYFCASSDRGPSSGANVLTFGAGSRLTVL.

This chain connects TRBV28 to TRBJ1-2; 10 bases map to TRBD1. Losses at the gene ends were 6 bases for V and 7 bases for J; bases not matched to a gene: 11. The CDR3 extends over 15 amino acids. From germline, CDR1 is MDHEN and CDR2 SYDVKM. The CDR3 here is CASSPETGGEVGYTF. In nucleotides, the CDR3 is TGTGCCAGCAGCCCAGAGACAGGGGGCGAGGTTGGCTACACCTTC.

The rearrangement uses TRBV5-1 and TRBJ2-3, with 8 nucleotides matching TRBD2. J gave up 4 bases and V 1 base, and 11 bases lay outside the gene matches. The germline V gene has CDR1 SGHRS and CDR2 YFSETQ. The CDR3 totals 17 residues. The CDR3 loop is CASSLRLRTGGSDTQYF. The DNA of the CDR3 is TGCGCCAGCAGCTTGCGTCTTCGGACGGGGGGGTCAGATACGCAGTATTTT.

The chain carries TRBV7-9 and TRBJ2-7, with 10 bases matching TRBD1. Germline values: CDR1 SEHNR, CDR2 FQNEAQ (reference sequence). Losses at the gene ends were 5 bases for V and 3 bases for J; bases not matched to a gene: 4. The CDR3 covers 14 residues. As DNA, the CDR3 is TGTGCCAGCAGCCCACGGACAGGGGGCTACGAGCAGTACTTC. It encodes CASSPRTGGYEQYF.

The chain uses TRBV28 and TRBJ2-3, with D unresolved. The CDR3 totals 13 residues. CDR1 and CDR2 (germline): MDHEN, SYDVKM. V lost 4 bases, J lost 3 bases, and 8 bases lay in between. CDR3 in amino acids: CASSSVETDTQYF. In DNA form, the CDR3 reads TGTGCCAGCAGTTCGGTTGAAACAGATACGCAGTATTTT.

The chain is built from TRBV3-1 (or the pseudogene TRBV3-2) and TRBJ1-1; a weak D match, TRBD1 (5 bases). Germline values: CDR1 LGHDT, CDR2 YNNKEL (reference sequence). This CDR3 comprises 15 residues. V was pared by 0 bases and J by 3 bases, with 11 bases between. The DNA for the CDR3 is TGTGCCAGCAGCCAAGAAGTGGGGCAAGACACTGAAGCTTTCTTT. Amino acid sequence: CASSQEVGQDTEAFF.

J is TRBJ1-6 and V is TRBV27; no clear D. Per the germline V gene, CDR1 is MNHEY and CDR2 is SMNVEV (reference sequence). Deletions cut 2 bases from V and 0 bases from J, with 23 bases between. The CDR3 has 21 residues. The CDR3 protein is CASSLRLASRSGSSYNSPLHF. As DNA, the CDR3 is TGTGCCAGCAGTTTAAGGTTGGCTTCCAGGAGCGGTAGCTCCTATAATTCACCCCTCCACTTT.

In DNA, the CDR3 is TGTGCCAGCAGCTTAGAACCCGACAGTTACTCCTACAATGAGCAGTTCTTC. Its protein is CASSLEPDSYSYNEQFF. The rearrangement links TRBV7-2 to TRBJ2-1; D is possibly TRBD1 (5 bases). CDR3 length equals 17 residues. Germline V gives CDR1 SGHTA, CDR2 FQGNSA. V was cut by 1 base and J by 0 bases, with 13 bases left in between. Complete variable domain (other parts from reference TRBV7-2 and TRBJ2-1): GAGVSQSPSNKVTEKGKDVELRCDPISGHTALYWYRQSLGQGLEFLIYFQGNSAPDKSGLPSDRFSAERTGGSVSTLTIQRTQQEDSAVYLCASSLEPDSYSYNEQFFGPGTRLTVL.

The chain joins TRBV19 to TRBJ2-7, with 7 bases that match TRBD1. V was pared by 2 bases and J by 0 bases, with 7 bases of the junction left unmatched. The germline V gene has CDR1 LNHDA and CDR2 SQIVND (reference sequence). This CDR3 is 16 amino acids long. The CDR3 is CASSIFRTGLSYEQYF. CDR3 bases: TGTGCCAGTAGTATATTTAGGACAGGCCTCTCCTACGAGCAGTACTTC.

The V call is TRBV7-9, the J call TRBJ2-3; 7 bases line up with TRBD2. This CDR3 spans 14 amino acids. Per the germline V gene, CDR1 is SEHNR and CDR2 is FQNEAQ (reference sequence). V was clipped by 5 bases and J by 2 bases; unmatched bases: 4. The CDR3 nucleotides read TGTGCCAGCAGCCCGGGGGGACCCACAGATACGCAGTATTTT. Protein sequence: CASSPGGPTDTQYF.

In this sample, this clone turned up once. J is TRBJ1-3 and V is TRBV30; 9 bases fit TRBD1. The CDR3 has 16 residues. Germline V gives CDR1 GTSNPN, CDR2 SVGIG (reference sequence). With V trimmed by 4 bases and J by 4 bases, 11 bases remained unmatched. This CDR3 is CAWTPGTGLVGNTIYF. Written as DNA, the CDR3 is TGTGCCTGGACACCCGGGACAGGGCTTGTCGGAAACACCATATATTTT.

The rearrangement uses TRBV20-1 and TRBJ1-5; TRBD1 is a possible D gene (5 bases). The V and J ends lost 3 bases and 2 bases respectively, with 11 bases between them. The germline V gene encodes CDR1 DFQATT and CDR2 SNEGSKA (reference sequence). This CDR3 is 14 amino acids long. CDR3 DNA sequence: TGCAGTGCTAGTTGGGGCTTTGGCAATCAGCCCCAGCATTTT. It specifies CSASWGFGNQPQHF.

The rearrangement uses TRBV6-1 and TRBJ2-4; D perhaps matches TRBD2 (5 bases). Trimming pared 3 bases from V and 9 bases from J, leaving 6 bases between. In germline, CDR1 is MNHNS, CDR2 SASEGT. This CDR3 region has 11 residues. The CDR3 reads CASSEAGIQYF. CDR3 sequence (DNA): TGTGCCAGCAGTGAGGCGGGCATTCAGTACTTC.